This T cell receptor (beta chain) was recorded in a study of cytomegalovirus exposure and HLA in healthy donors. Study results and limitations: Earlier findings revealed that most TCR beta V segments proved productive either about 87% or about 30% of the time.

PCR used 60 Vbeta primers and 13 Jbeta primers. As processed by the authors: A later analysis tallied approximately 87 million unique TCR beta chains, 9 million to 12 million of them shared. Data came from immunoSEQ multiplex PCR; TCRdb stores just in-frame clones and leaves some out. That table is the source of V, J and clone size, and D and trimming were worked out from the DNA. The table records about 50,000 clones, over 60% of them present only once. Worth noting for this clone: Its antigen remains unidentified.

This clonotype was sampled from a man younger than 40 in good health and CMV-seropositive. The sequencing sample was made of PBMCs.

The CDR3 region has the DNA TGTGCCAGCTCACCTGGGGGCGGAATTCCCTACGAGCAGTACTTC. This sequence encodes CASSPGGGIPYEQYF. This chain uses TRBV18 with TRBJ2-7; possibly TRBD1 for D (6 bases). The CDR3 extends over 15 amino acids. With 3 bases removed from V and 2 bases from J, the gap between germline ends came to 14 bases. Looked up from germline, CDR1 is KGHSH and CDR2 is LQKENI.